The 21 T cell receptor beta chains listed next were all sequenced from one sample in a study of cytomegalovirus exposure and HLA in healthy donors listed by TCRdb under 2017. The library was produced with the immunoSEQ multiplex PCR assay. The multiplex PCR relied on a mix of 60 forward primers for TCR Vbeta segments and 13 reverse primers for TCR Jbeta segments. TCRdb mirrors the immuneACCESS table, restricted to in-frame sequences. Some clones are absent from its copies; in checked studies, under half trace to an unresolved V gene, and the reason for the others is unknown. The sample yields 90,000 to 100,000 clones; 75% to 80% were counted once. Less than 10% of the sample comes from the top ten. Sequencing was performed on PBMCs. The receptors were sampled from a female donor in good health and CMV-seronegative.

The chain combines TRBV28 with TRBJ2-6; the D gene is possibly TRBD1 (6 bases). The CDR3 contains 14 residues. Per the germline V gene, CDR1 is MDHEN and CDR2 is SYDVKM. Trimming removed 8 bases at V and 0 bases at J, with 8 bases between. For the CDR3, the DNA is TGTGCCAGCGTGGACAGCTCTGGGGCCAACGTCCTGACTTTC. Its translation: CASVDSSGANVLTF.

This rearrangement joins TRBV27 to TRBJ2-2, with D perhaps matching TRBD2 (7 bases). Trimming stripped 4 bases from V and 7 bases from J, with 13 bases between. CDR1 and CDR2 from the germline V gene are MNHEY and SMNVEV (reference sequence). The CDR3 length is 14 residues. The DNA for the CDR3 is TGTGCCAGCAGTTACGGGGGGCTCGGCGGGGAGCTGTTTTTT. Translating gives CASSYGGLGGELFF.

The gene calls are TRBV18 and TRBJ2-7; D uncertain. V was clipped by 4 bases and J by 1 base, with 8 bases between them. This CDR3 has 13 residues. Germline CDR1 is KGHSH and CDR2 is LQKENI. The CDR3 reads CASSRPGSYEQYF. CDR3 bases: TGTGCCAGCTCACGGCCGGGTTCCTACGAGCAGTACTTC.

V gene TRBV28 combines with J gene TRBJ1-2; 8 positions agree with TRBD1. In germline, CDR1 is MDHEN, CDR2 SYDVKM. The CDR3 is 15 amino acids. Trimming cost V 7 bases and J 8 bases; bases outside gene matches: 15. CDR3 loop: CASTDRLDRAWGYTF. The CDR3 nucleotides are TGTGCCAGCACCGATCGGCTGGACAGGGCGTGGGGCTACACCTTC.

J is TRBJ2-3 and V is TRBV5-1, with 7 bases that match TRBD2. Trimming took 7 bases from V and 0 from J; bases not matched to a gene: 8. Germline CDR1 is SGHRS and CDR2 is YFSETQ. The CDR3 loop spans 15 amino acids. CDR3 in amino acids: CASGGGGLSTDTQYF. The CDR3 DNA follows: TGCGCCAGCGGCGGCGGGGGACTCAGCACAGATACGCAGTATTTT.

The chain joins TRBV19 to TRBJ2-7; perhaps TRBD1 as D (8 bases). Germline loops: CDR1 LNHDA, CDR2 SQIVND (reference sequence). V lost 6 bases and J 2 bases, leaving 14 bases between the germline ends. This CDR3 spans 14 amino acids. The CDR3 region is CASSLTGGAYEQYF. CDR3 sequence (DNA): TGTGCCAGTAGCCTTACAGGGGGGGCCTACGAGCAGTACTTC.

The chain carries TRBV5-1 and TRBJ1-6; 9 bases align to TRBD1. CDR3 length equals 15 residues. Germline lookup yields CDR1 SGHRS and CDR2 YFSETQ. V dropped 1 base and J dropped 10; count of bases not matched to a gene: 6. The CDR3 DNA follows: TGCGCCAGCAGCTTGATCGACAGGGGGAAGTCACCCCTCCACTTT. Translated, it gives CASSLIDRGKSPLHF.

The chain combines TRBV4-3 with TRBJ2-3, with TRBD1 matching 10 bases. Germline values: CDR1 LGHNA, CDR2 YSLEER. The CDR3 spans 15 residues. The V and J ends lost 1 base and 7 bases, in that order; junction bases with no gene match: 5. CDR3 region: CASSQAGTGVNTQYF. CDR3 nucleotides: TGCGCCAGCAGCCAAGCCGGGACAGGGGTCAATACGCAGTATTTT.

This clone was counted a single time. The J gene is TRBJ1-1, the V gene TRBV29-1; D not resolved. The CDR3 covers 14 residues. CDR1 is SQVTM, CDR2 ANQGSEA, per germline. Trimming removed 0 bases at V and 0 bases at J, with 8 bases between. The DNA of the CDR3 is TGCAGCGTTGAAGATCCGAGGGTGAACACTGAAGCTTTCTTT. This translates into CSVEDPRVNTEAFF.

The rearrangement joins TRBV5-1 to TRBJ2-7, with 8 bases aligning to TRBD1. Trimming cost V 9 bases and J 2 bases; bases outside gene matches: 10. This CDR3 is built from 14 residues. Germline CDR1 is SGHRS and CDR2 is YFSETQ. DNA of the CDR3: TGCGCCACAGGTCCCGGACAGGGCACCTACGAGCAGTACTTC. Its protein is CATGPGQGTYEQYF.

CDR3 bases: TGTGCCACCATGCGGGGCGGCACAGATACGCAGTATTTT. Its protein is CATMRGGTDTQYF. J is TRBJ2-3 and V is TRBV6-5; possibly TRBD2 for D (6 bases). The germline gives CDR1 MNHEY, CDR2 SVGAGI. This CDR3 is built from 13 residues. Trimming took 10 bases from V and 1 from J, leaving 12 bases between them.

This clone was seen just once. The chain carries TRBV7-9 and TRBJ2-5, with D perhaps matching TRBD2 (5 bases). Germline CDR1 SEHNR, CDR2 FQNEAQ (reference sequence). This CDR3 region has 13 residues. V lost 7 bases and J 5 bases, leaving 14 bases between the germline ends. CDR3 residues: CASTPLGRETQYF. CDR3 sequence (DNA): TGTGCCAGCACCCCACTAGGACGTGAGACCCAGTACTTC.

On this clone: This CDR3 is also generated by other DNA sequences in the sample. This chain joins TRBV6-5 and TRBJ1-1; 11 bases are shared with TRBD1. Trimming at V came to 6 bases and at J to 7 bases, leaving 4 bases not matched to a gene. CDR1 and CDR2 (germline): MNHEY, SVGAGI. CDR3 size: 13 residues. The CDR3 DNA is TGTGCCAGCAGGGACAGGGGGCTGAATGAAGCTTTCTTT. It codes for CASRDRGLNEAFF.

In this sample, this clone turned up once. V is TRBV30 and J is TRBJ1-2; D is unclear. The ends were cut back, 0 bases at V and 0 bases at J, with 8 bases in the middle. Germline CDR1 reads GTSNPN; CDR2 reads SVGIG (reference sequence). The CDR3 runs 14 residues. This CDR3 is CAWSVLGTNYGYTF. The CDR3, as DNA: TGTGCCTGGAGTGTACTAGGTACTAACTATGGCTACACCTTC.

The chain uses TRBV28 and TRBJ2-1; 8 nucleotides line up with TRBD2. Germline V gene lookup returns CDR1 MDHEN and CDR2 SYDVKM. The CDR3 loop spans 17 amino acids. With V trimmed by 1 base and J by 8 bases, 13 bases remained unmatched. The CDR3 region has the DNA TGTGCCAGCAGTTTATCCCCAGGGGTAAGCGGGAGCCATGAGCAGTTCTTC. Its protein is CASSLSPGVSGSHEQFF.

The chain links TRBV4-2 to TRBJ1-3; D gene ambiguous. V was cut by 0 bases and J by 0 bases, with 3 bases left in between. Germline CDR1 is LGHNA and CDR2 is YNFKEQ. The CDR3 sequence is 14 residues long. The CDR3 protein is CASSQDLSGNTIYF. The CDR3 nucleotides are TGTGCCAGCAGCCAAGACCTCTCTGGAAACACCATATATTTT.

The chain couples TRBV9 to TRBJ2-5, with D possibly being TRBD2 (6 bases). There are 15 residues in the CDR3. CDR1 SGDLS and CDR2 YYNGEE come from the germline V gene. With 4 bases removed from V and 5 bases from J, the gap between germline ends came to 18 bases. The CDR3 here is CASSPRLGYGETQYF. DNA of the CDR3: TGTGCCAGCAGCCCCCGACTAGGCTATGGGGAGACCCAGTACTTC.

The genes are TRBV6-6 and TRBJ1-6, with 7 bases aligning to TRBD1. The CDR3 runs 14 residues. The V gene end was trimmed by 9 bases and the J gene end by 10 bases; junction bases not matched to a gene: 12. Per germline, CDR1 MNHNY and CDR2 SVGAGI (reference sequence). CDR3 nucleotides: TGTGCCAGTAAGACCAGGCAGGGGGGATCACCCCTCCACTTT. Encoded protein: CASKTRQGGSPLHF.

This clone was counted only a few times. The V call is TRBV27, the J call TRBJ2-5; tentatively, D is TRBD1 (6 bases). The DNA matches TRBJ2-7 better at its end, which makes the J call doubtful. This CDR3 is 15 amino acids long. Looked up from germline, CDR1 is MNHEY and CDR2 is SMNVEV (reference sequence). The CDR3 loop is CASSFQGSGSYEQYF. Here the CDR3 DNA reads TGTGCCAGCAGTTTTCAGGGGTCGGGCTCCTACGAGCAGTACTTC.

Points on this clone: Other DNA sequences of this sample code for an identical CDR3. The chain employs TRBV6-1 and TRBJ1-1; D is unresolved. The V gene lost 6 bases and the J gene lost 4 bases, with 12 bases spanning the gap. Germline CDR1 reads MNHNS; CDR2 reads SASEGT. This CDR3 contains 13 residues. CDR3 in DNA: TGTGCCAGCAGGTTAGAGGGAGTCACTGAAGCTTTCTTT. It yields the protein CASRLEGVTEAFF.

The chain joins TRBV11-2 to TRBJ1-2; 12 bases fit TRBD1. V was pared by 1 base and J by 8 bases, with 8 bases of the junction left unmatched. CDR1 SGHAT and CDR2 FQNNGV come from the germline V gene. This CDR3 is 16 amino acids long. CDR3 residues: CASSLGDRGREGGYTF. The CDR3 DNA follows: TGTGCCAGCAGCTTAGGGGACAGGGGGCGCGAAGGCGGCTACACCTTC.